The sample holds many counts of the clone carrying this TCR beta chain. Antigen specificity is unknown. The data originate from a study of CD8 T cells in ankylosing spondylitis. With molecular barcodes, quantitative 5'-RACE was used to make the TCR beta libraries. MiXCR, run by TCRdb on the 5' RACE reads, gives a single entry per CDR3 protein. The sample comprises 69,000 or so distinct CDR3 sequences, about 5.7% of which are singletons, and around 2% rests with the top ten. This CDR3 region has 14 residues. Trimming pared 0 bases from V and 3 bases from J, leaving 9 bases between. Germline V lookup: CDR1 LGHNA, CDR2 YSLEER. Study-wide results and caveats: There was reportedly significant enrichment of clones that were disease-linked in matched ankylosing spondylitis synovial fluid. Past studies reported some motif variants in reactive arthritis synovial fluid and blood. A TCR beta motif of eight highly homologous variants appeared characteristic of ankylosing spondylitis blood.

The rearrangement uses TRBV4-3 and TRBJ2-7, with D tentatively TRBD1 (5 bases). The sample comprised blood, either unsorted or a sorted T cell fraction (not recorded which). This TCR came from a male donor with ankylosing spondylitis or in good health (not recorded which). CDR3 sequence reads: CASSQEWQGYEQYF. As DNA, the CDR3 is TGCGCCAGCAGCCAAGAGTGGCAGGGCTACGAGCAGTACTTC.